These T cell receptor beta chains were read from a single sample in a study of cytomegalovirus exposure and HLA in healthy donors. Assay used: immunoSEQ multiplex PCR; TCRdb lists only in-frame clones, some missing. Found here are 200,000 to 250,000 clones, about 80% of them singletons; the top ten hold 0.58%. Material for sequencing was PBMCs. The receptors stem from a woman in her 40s in good health and CMV-seronegative. CDR3s include the opening cysteine and the closing phenylalanine or tryptophan. A D gene is named only where the DNA matches it firmly. Some rows mark clone size as missing; the rest say once, few, many or name a class of expanded clone.

V gene	clone size	J gene	D gene	CDR3 DNA	CDR3 protein
TRBV6-6	NA	TRBJ2-7	NA	TGTGCCAGCAGCTCCCAGGGTTCGACCTACGAGCAGTACTTC	CASSSQGSTYEQYF
TRBV7-8	NA	TRBJ2-3	NA	TGTGCCAGCAGTTTAAGACAGTTGAGGAAAACAGATACGCAGTATTTT	CASSLRQLRKTDTQYF
TRBV19	NA	TRBJ1-2	NA	TGTGCCAGTAGTATAGTCCGGGACATTGGTCGCTATGGCTACACCTTC	CASSIVRDIGRYGYTF
TRBV6-5	NA	TRBJ2-7	TRBD2	TGTGCCATCCGGGGGGACTCCGACAACGAGCAGTACTTC	CAIRGDSDNEQYF
TRBV14	NA	TRBJ2-1	TRBD2	TGTGCCAGCAGCCTACTAGCGGGGGGGAACTACAATGAGCAGTTCTTC	CASSLLAGGNYNEQFF
TRBV14	few	TRBJ2-3	TRBD2	TGTGCCAGCAGCCACCTGGGCGGGGGGGCGGATACGCAGTATTTT	CASSHLGGGADTQYF
TRBV9	NA	TRBJ2-2	NA	TGTGCCAGCAGCGTAGAGCCAGGGGGGAACGGGGAGCTGTTTTTT	CASSVEPGGNGELFF
TRBV2	NA	TRBJ2-7	NA	TGTGCCAGCACCTCCCCCGGACAGCGTAAGCAGTACTTC	CASTSPGQRKQYF
TRBV4-3	few	TRBJ2-7	TRBD2	TGCGCCAGCAGCCAGGCGGCGGGGGACTACGAGCAGTACTTC	CASSQAAGDYEQYF
TRBV28	once	TRBJ2-3	NA	TGTGCCAGCAGTTCCCGAGGAGATACGCAGTATTTT	CASSSRGDTQYF
TRBV19	NA	TRBJ1-4	NA	TGTGCCAGTAGTCTAACCGCGGGGTGGAGGGTCGAGCAACTGTTTTTT	CASSLTAGWRVEQLFF
TRBV6-1	NA	TRBJ2-5	TRBD2	TGTGCCAGCAGTGGGTCCCCTAGCGGGGGGGATATTCAAGAGACCCAGTACTTC	CASSGSPSGGDIQETQYF
TRBV7-2	NA	TRBJ1-5	NA	TGTGCCAGCAGCCCTGCCACACCAGGGATCCAGCATTTT	CASSPATPGIQHF
TRBV30	NA	TRBJ2-7	NA	TGTGCCCTGGAGTCCTCCGCATACGAGCAGTACTTC	CALESSAYEQYF
TRBV5-6	NA	TRBJ2-7	TRBD2	TGTGCCAGCAGCGTACGTACTAGCGGCCTACGGCAGTACTTC	CASSVRTSGLRQYF
TRBV20-1	NA	TRBJ2-5	NA	TGCAGTGCTAGATGGAGAGAGACCCAGTACTTC	CSARWRETQYF
TRBV14	NA	TRBJ2-7	TRBD1	TGTGCCAGCAGCCACCGGACAGGGTTCTACGAGCAGTACTTC	CASSHRTGFYEQYF
TRBV7-2	NA	TRBJ2-2	TRBD1	TGTGCCAGCAGCTCCAGACAGGGGGTATACACCGGGGAGCTGTTTTTT	CASSSRQGVYTGELFF
TRBV28	NA	TRBJ2-7	TRBD1	TGTGCCAGCAGTCCCCCGACAGGGGTGCACGAGCAGTACTTC	CASSPPTGVHEQYF
TRBV18	NA	TRBJ2-1	NA	TGTGCCAGCTCACCCGCTAACAATGAGCAGTTCTTC	CASSPANNEQFF
TRBV5-4	NA	TRBJ1-2	NA	TGTGCCAGCAGCCCAGACAGAAACTATGGCTACACCTTC	CASSPDRNYGYTF
TRBV28	NA	TRBJ1-2	NA	TGTGCCAGCAGCCGTATCCAGGGGGGCTACACCTTC	CASSRIQGGYTF
TRBV7-9	NA	TRBJ2-2	NA	TGTGCCAGCAGCGCTATGAACACCGGGGAGCTGTTTTTT	CASSAMNTGELFF
TRBV18	NA	TRBJ2-2	NA	TGTGCCAGCTCACCGGGGACTTCGAACACCGGGGAGCTGTTTTTT	CASSPGTSNTGELFF
TRBV10-3	NA	TRBJ1-4	NA	TGTGCCATCAGCCCCTCCGCAACTAATGAAAAACTGTTTTTT	CAISPSATNEKLFF
TRBV7-9	NA	TRBJ1-1	NA	TGTTCCAGCAGCTTATCTGGGGCAGGGCAGAACACTGAAGCTTTCTTT	CSSSLSGAGQNTEAFF
TRBV30	NA	TRBJ2-6	NA	TGTGCCTGGAGTCAGGGTTACTCTGGGGCCAACGTCCTGACTTTC	CAWSQGYSGANVLTF
TRBV18	NA	TRBJ1-1	NA	TGTGCCAGCTCACCAAATGGTGGCCGTGAGGGTGAAGCTTTCTTT	CASSPNGGREGEAFF
TRBV5-1	NA	TRBJ1-2	NA	TGCGCCAGCAGCTTGGTCCCAACCAACAAAGGCTACACCTTC	CASSLVPTNKGYTF